Listed below are T cell receptor beta chains from one sample, sequenced in a study of cytomegalovirus exposure and HLA in healthy donors. Here immunoSEQ multiplex PCR was the method, and the copy in TCRdb shows in-frame clones only, minus some. The table lists 210,000 or so clones, around 80% of them singletons. Sequences were obtained from PBMCs. The receptors come from a woman aged 55-70 years in good health and CMV-seropositive. Both conserved end residues are part of each CDR3. D genes are given only for firm matches. Not all rows give a size; the values are once, few, many and, for expanded clones, a class.

18,TRBV5-1,TRBD2,.,TRBJ2-5,TGCGCCAGCAGCGCGGGACTAGCGGGGGCTACGTACCAAGAGACCCAGTACTTC,CASSAGLAGATYQETQYF
16,TRBV5-1,.,.,TRBJ1-1,TGCGCCAGCTGCTTGGGATCAGGGGCGACGAACACTGAAGCTTTCTTT,CASCLGSGATNTEAFF
19,TRBV4-2,TRBD2,once,TRBJ2-5,TGTGCCAGCAGCCAAGCTTTATCGCTAGCGGGGGGCCAGGGGGAGACCCAGTACTTC,CASSQALSLAGGQGETQYF
15,TRBV5-8,TRBD1,.,TRBJ2-7,TGTGCCAGCAGACCCTATACAGGGGCGATTTACGAGCAGTACTTC,CASRPYTGAIYEQYF
16,TRBV7-3,TRBD1,.,TRBJ2-2,TGTGCCAGCAGCTCCTCCGGGACAGCGAACACCGGGGAGCTGTTTTTT,CASSSSGTANTGELFF
13,TRBV6-1,TRBD1,.,TRBJ1-2,TGTGCCAGCAGCAACAGGGGGCCCTATGGCTACACCTTC,CASSNRGPYGYTF
15,TRBV18,TRBD1,few,TRBJ1-5,TGTGCCAGCTCACCTCAGGGGGCCGATGTTCAGCCCCAGCATTTT,CASSPQGADVQPQHF
16,TRBV9,.,.,TRBJ1-6,TGTGCCAGCAGCGCCCAAGCGGGGCCAGTTACGACACCCCTCCACTTT,CASSAQAGPVTTPLHF
15,TRBV2,.,.,TRBJ2-3,TGTGCCAGCAGTGACGCCAGGGCCCCCACAGATACGCAGTATTTT,CASSDARAPTDTQYF
15,TRBV30,TRBD1,once,TRBJ2-3,TGTGCCGCTGGAAGGGGACAGGGGTCGACAGATACGCAGTATTTT,CAAGRGQGSTDTQYF
13,TRBV19,.,.,TRBJ1-1,TGTGCCAGTAGTTCCCGGGACAACCCTGAAGCTTTCTTT,CASSSRDNPEAFF
15,TRBV7-9,.,.,TRBJ1-1,TGTTCCAGCAGCCCCCACGGGAACCCGAACACTGAAGCTTTCTTT,CSSSPHGNPNTEAFF
11,TRBV2,.,once,TRBJ2-1,TGTGCCAGCATGGATCTGGGGGGGCAGTTCTTC,CASMDLGGQFF
13,TRBV5-1,.,.,TRBJ1-2,TGCGCCAGCAGCTTGGATAACAGGGACGGCTACACCTTC,CASSLDNRDGYTF
13,TRBV29-1,.,.,TRBJ1-2,TGCAGCGTTGAGACAGATTTAAACTATGGCTACACCTTC,CSVETDLNYGYTF
14,TRBV30,.,few,TRBJ1-6,TGTGCCTGGAGGCCTACAGGGAGAAATTCACCCCTCCACTTT,CAWRPTGRNSPLHF
15,TRBV19,.,.,TRBJ1-4,TGTGCCAGTAGAAGACAGATAACAACTAATGAAAAACTGTTTTTT,CASRRQITTNEKLFF
16,TRBV7-8,TRBD1,once,TRBJ1-4,TGTGCCAGCAGCCGCCGAACAGGGGCCCGTGATGAAAAACTGTTTTTT,CASSRRTGARDEKLFF
13,TRBV11-3,.,.,TRBJ2-2,TGTGCCAGCAGCTTCGTAGACACCGGGGAGCTGTTTTTT,CASSFVDTGELFF
15,TRBV9,.,.,TRBJ2-1,TGTGCCAGCAGCGTAGCTACTGGGCCCTACAATGAGCAGTTCTTC,CASSVATGPYNEQFF
16,TRBV5-5,.,.,TRBJ1-6,TGTGCCAGCAGCTTGTTCAGGGCGATTGACGGTTCACCCCTCCACTTT,CASSLFRAIDGSPLHF
17,TRBV5-4,TRBD2,.,TRBJ2-3,TGTGCCAGCAGGAGGACTAGCGGGGCCGCCGGGGCAGATACGCAGTATTTT,CASRRTSGAAGADTQYF
16,TRBV27,TRBD2,few,TRBJ2-1,TGTGCCAGCAGTTTATCGATCCTAGCGGGAGGCCGTGAGCAGTTCTTC,CASSLSILAGGREQFF
13,TRBV2,TRBD1,.,TRBJ2-7,TGTGCCAGCAGGAGGGACAGCTCCTACGAGCAGTACTTC,CASRRDSSYEQYF
17,TRBV27,.,once,TRBJ1-1,TGTGCCAGCAGTGAGCCCGGGGACGGACAGAGGAACACTGAAGCTTTCTTT,CASSEPGDGQRNTEAFF
14,TRBV18,TRBD1,.,TRBJ1-1,TGTGCCAGCTCACTTGGGACAGCGAACACTGAAGCTTTCTTT,CASSLGTANTEAFF
14,TRBV23-1,.,.,TRBJ1-1,TGCGCCAGCAGTCACCCGGGACAGAACACTGAAGCTTTCTTT,CASSHPGQNTEAFF
15,TRBV6-5,.,.,TRBJ2-7,TGTGCCAGCAGTTATCGCCTTGGGCCTAACTACGAGCAGTACTTC,CASSYRLGPNYEQYF
15,TRBV7-6,.,.,TRBJ2-7,TGTGCCAGCAGCCGTAGACTAGACGGCTCCTACGAGCAGTACTTC,CASSRRLDGSYEQYF
14,TRBV5-1,.,.,TRBJ2-7,TGCGCCAGCAGCTTCGACAGGTCGATAGGGGAGCAGTACTTC,CASSFDRSIGEQYF
15,TRBV28,.,.,TRBJ2-2,TGTGCCAGCAGTTTGTATATAATTAACACCGGGGAGCTGTTTTTT,CASSLYIINTGELFF
15,TRBV10-1,.,.,TRBJ2-7,TGCGCCAGCAGTGAGTTCGGACAGCCCACCTACGAGCAGTACTTC,CASSEFGQPTYEQYF
13,TRBV18,.,.,TRBJ2-3,TGTGCCAGCTCACCACCGACTACAGATACGCAGTATTTT,CASSPPTTDTQYF
15,TRBV6-5,.,.,TRBJ1-2,TGTGCCAGCAGGACCGGGCAGGGCTCTAACTATGGCTACACCTTC,CASRTGQGSNYGYTF
15,TRBV19,TRBD1,.,TRBJ2-5,TGTGCCAGTAGTACAGGGGGCGGTGGTCGGGAGACCCAGTACTTC,CASSTGGGGRETQYF
16,TRBV4-1,TRBD1,.,TRBJ2-7,TGCGCCAGCAGCCAAGTAGGCGGACAGGGTTCCTACGAGCAGTACTTC,CASSQVGGQGSYEQYF